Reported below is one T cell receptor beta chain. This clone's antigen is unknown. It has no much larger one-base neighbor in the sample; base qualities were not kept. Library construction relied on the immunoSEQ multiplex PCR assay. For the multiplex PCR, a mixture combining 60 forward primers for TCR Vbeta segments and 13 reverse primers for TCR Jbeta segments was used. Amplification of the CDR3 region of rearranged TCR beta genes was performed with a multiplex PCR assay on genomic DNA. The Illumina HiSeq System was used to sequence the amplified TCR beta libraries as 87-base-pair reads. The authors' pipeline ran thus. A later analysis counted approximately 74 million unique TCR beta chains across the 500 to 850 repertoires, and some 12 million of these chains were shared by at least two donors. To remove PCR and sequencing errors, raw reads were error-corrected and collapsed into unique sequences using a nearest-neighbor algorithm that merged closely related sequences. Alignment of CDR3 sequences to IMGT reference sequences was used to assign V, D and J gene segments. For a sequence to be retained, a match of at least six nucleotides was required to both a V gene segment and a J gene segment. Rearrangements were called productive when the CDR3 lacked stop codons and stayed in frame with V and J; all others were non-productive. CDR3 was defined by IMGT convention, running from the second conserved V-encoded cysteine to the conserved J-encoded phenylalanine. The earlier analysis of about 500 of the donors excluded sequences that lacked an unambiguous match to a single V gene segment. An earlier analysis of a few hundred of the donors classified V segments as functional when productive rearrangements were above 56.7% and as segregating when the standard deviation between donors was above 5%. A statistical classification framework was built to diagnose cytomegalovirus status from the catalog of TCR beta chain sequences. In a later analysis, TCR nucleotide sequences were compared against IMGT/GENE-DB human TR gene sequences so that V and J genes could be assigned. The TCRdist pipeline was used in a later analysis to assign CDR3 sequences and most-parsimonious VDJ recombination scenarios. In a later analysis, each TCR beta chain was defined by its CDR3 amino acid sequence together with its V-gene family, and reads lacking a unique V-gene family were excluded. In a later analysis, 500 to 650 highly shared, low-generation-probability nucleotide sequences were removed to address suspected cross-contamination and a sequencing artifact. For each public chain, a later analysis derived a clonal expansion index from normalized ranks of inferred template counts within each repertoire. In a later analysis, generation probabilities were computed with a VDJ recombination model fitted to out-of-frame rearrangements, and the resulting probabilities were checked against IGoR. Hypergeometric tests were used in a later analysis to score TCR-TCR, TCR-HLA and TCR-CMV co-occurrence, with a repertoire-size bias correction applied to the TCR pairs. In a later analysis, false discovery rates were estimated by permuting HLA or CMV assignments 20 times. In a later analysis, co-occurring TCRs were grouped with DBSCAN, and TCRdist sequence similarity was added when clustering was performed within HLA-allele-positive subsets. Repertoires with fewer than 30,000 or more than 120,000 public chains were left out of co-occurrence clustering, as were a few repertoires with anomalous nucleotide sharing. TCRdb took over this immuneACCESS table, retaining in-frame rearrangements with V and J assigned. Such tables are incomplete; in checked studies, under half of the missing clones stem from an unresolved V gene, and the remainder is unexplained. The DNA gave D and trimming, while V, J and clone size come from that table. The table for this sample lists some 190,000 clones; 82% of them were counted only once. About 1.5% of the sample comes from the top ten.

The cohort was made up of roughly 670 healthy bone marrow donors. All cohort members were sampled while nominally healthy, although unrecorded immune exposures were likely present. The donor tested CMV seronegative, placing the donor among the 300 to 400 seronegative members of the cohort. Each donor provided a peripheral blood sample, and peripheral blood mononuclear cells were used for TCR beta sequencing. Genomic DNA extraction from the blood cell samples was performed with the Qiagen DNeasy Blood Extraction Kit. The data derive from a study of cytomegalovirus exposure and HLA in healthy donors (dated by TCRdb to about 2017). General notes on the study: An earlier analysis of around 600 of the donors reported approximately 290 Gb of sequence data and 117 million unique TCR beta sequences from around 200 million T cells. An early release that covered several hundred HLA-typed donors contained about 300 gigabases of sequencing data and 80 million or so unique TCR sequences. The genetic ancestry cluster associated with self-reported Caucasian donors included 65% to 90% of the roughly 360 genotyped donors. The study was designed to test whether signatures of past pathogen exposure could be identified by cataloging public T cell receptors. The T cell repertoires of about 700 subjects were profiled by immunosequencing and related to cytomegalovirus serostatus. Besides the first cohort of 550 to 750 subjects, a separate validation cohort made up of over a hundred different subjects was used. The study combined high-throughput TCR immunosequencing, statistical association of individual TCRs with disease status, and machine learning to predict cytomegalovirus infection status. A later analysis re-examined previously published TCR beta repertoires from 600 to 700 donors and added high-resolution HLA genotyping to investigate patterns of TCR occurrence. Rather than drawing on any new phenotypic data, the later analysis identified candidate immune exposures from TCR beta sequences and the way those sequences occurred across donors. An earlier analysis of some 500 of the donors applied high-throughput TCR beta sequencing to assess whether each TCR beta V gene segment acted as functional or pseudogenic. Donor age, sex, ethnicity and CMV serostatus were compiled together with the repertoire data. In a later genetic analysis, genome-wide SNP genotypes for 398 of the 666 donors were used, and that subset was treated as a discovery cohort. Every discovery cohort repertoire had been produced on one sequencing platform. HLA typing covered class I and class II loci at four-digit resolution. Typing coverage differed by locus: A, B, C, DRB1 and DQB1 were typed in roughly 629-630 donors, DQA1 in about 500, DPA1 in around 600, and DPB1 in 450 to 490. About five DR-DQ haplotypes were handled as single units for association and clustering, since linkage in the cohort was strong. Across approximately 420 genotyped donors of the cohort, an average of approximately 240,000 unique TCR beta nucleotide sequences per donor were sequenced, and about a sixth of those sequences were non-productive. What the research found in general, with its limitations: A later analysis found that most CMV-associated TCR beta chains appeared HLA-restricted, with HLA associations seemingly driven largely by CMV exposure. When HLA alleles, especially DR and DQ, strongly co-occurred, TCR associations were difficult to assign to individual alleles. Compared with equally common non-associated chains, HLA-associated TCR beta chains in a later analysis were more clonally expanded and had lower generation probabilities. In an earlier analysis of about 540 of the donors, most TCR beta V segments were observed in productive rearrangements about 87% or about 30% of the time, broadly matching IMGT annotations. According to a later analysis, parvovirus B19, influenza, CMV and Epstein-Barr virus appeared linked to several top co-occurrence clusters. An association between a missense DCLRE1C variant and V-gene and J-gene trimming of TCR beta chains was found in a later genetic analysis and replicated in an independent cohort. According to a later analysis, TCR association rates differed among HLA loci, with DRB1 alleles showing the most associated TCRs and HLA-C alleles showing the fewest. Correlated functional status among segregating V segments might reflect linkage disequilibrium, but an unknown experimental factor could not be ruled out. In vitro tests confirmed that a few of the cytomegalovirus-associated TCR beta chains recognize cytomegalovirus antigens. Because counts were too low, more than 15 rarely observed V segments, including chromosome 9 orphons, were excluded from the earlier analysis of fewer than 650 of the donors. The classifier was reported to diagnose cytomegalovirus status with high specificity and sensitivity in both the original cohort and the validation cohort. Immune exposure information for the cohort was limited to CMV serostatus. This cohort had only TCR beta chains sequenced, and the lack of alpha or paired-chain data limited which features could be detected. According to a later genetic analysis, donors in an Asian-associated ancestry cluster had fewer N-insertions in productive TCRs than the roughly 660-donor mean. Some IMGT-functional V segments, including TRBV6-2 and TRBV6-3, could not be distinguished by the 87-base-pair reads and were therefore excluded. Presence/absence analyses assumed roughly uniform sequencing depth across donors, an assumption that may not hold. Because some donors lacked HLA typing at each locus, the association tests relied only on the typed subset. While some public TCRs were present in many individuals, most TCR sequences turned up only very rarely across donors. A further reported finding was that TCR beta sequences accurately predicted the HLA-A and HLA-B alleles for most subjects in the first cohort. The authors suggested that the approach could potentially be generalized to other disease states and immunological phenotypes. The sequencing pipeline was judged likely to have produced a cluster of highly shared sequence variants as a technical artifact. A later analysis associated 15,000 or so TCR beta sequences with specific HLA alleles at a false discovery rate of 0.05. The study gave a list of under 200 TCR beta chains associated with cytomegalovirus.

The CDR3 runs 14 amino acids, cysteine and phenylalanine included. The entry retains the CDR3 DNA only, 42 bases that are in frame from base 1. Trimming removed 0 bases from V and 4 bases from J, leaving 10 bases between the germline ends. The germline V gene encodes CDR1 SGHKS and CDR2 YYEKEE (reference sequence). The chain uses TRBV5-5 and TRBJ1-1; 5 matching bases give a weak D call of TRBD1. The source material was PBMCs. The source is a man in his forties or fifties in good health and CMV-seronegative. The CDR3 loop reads CASSLAGRITEAFF. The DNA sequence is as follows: TGTGCCAGCAGCTTGGCAGGGCGGATCACTGAAGCTTTCTTT.